This TCR beta chain derives from a study of T-cell reconstitution after alpha-beta-depleted transplantation in children. The germline V gene encodes CDR1 DFQATT and CDR2 SNEGSKA (reference sequence). There are 14 residues in the CDR3. Trimming shortened V by 2 bases and J by 5 bases, and 15 bases separated the two germline ends. The library targeted TCRbeta and was prepared with unique molecular identifiers. TCRdb re-analysed the PCR reads in MiXCR, keeping a single row per CDR3 protein. This repertoire shows fewer than 200,000 distinct CDR3 sequences, 6.5% to 7.5% found once; its top ten account for 3%. Ten or more counts support this clonotype.

The chain has TRBV20-1 and TRBJ1-2, with D possibly TRBD1 on 5 matching bases. The receptor was isolated from a human donor who donated a stem cell graft to a child with Wiskott-Aldrich syndrome. Source: PBMCs from the stem cell graft donor, taken from the stem cell graft. The CDR3 region has the DNA TGCAGTGCTAGACTGTCGACAGCGTTTTATGGCTACACCTTC. The encoded protein is CSARLSTAFYGYTF.